These 13 T cell receptor beta chains originate from one sample sequenced in a study of graft-versus-host responses after intestinal transplantation. Processing released intraepithelial and lamina propria lymphocytes from the graft tissue. TCRdb keeps only in-frame clones here, not all; method: immunoSEQ multiplex PCR. The sample lists about 20,000 clones; 70% to 80% were seen once. The sample here was ileum tissue, taken 12 days after intestinal transplant. These receptors all stem from a human patient who received an intestinal transplant, so some T cells may come from the graft donor.

This clone has a single count. The gene calls are TRBV27 and TRBJ1-5; 7 positions match TRBD1. Trimming cost V 8 bases and J 7 bases; bases outside gene matches: 11. CDR1 and CDR2 from the germline V gene are MNHEY and SMNVEV (reference sequence). This CDR3 comprises 14 residues. This chain's CDR3 is CASAWGTAGQPQHF. The CDR3 region has the DNA TGTGCCAGCGCTTGGGGGACAGCAGGGCAGCCCCAGCATTTT.

The rearrangement uses TRBV7-9 and TRBJ1-2; perhaps TRBD1 as D (5 bases). Germline V gene sequence: CDR1 SEHNR, CDR2 FQNEAQ (reference sequence). The CDR3 contains 15 residues. Between the trimmed V and J ends, which lost 5 bases and 6 bases, there was a span of 19 bases. The CDR3 bases are TGTGCCAGCAGCCTCCCCTGGGGGGTTTTAGATGGCTACACCTTC. Its translation: CASSLPWGVLDGYTF.

With regard to this clone: The junction shows a germline mismatch at one end, possibly a read error. The chain combines TRBV7-9 with TRBJ1-2; TRBD1 agrees at 10 bases. This CDR3 has 12 residues. Germline V CDR1 and CDR2: SEHNR, FQNEAQ (reference sequence). CDR3 residues: CASSGGTGDLSF. The DNA of the CDR3 is TGTGCCAGCAGCGGGGGGACAGGGGATTTATCCTTC. Together with reference TRBV7-9 and TRBJ1-2, the CDR3 gives the full variable domain: DTGVSQNPRHKITKRGQNVTFRCDPISEHNRLYWYRQTLGQGPEFLTYFQNEAQLEKSRLLSDRFSAERPKGSFSTLEIQRTEQGDSAMYLCASSGGTGDLSFGSGTRLTVV.

The CDR3 loop is CASSLSPSGAHEQYF. DNA of the CDR3: TGTGCCAGCAGTTTATCCCCTAGCGGGGCCCACGAGCAGTACTTC. The chain is built from TRBV27 and TRBJ2-7, with 9 bases that match TRBD2. V dropped 0 bases and J dropped 5; count of bases not matched to a gene: 5. Looked up from germline, CDR1 is MNHEY and CDR2 is SMNVEV (reference sequence). This CDR3 spans 15 amino acids.

The rearrangement joins TRBV6-5 to TRBJ2-1; 10 nucleotides match TRBD2. Germline V gives CDR1 MNHEY, CDR2 SVGAGI. This CDR3 contains 14 residues. V shed 8 bases, J shed 5 bases, and the junction held 6 bases outside the gene matches. This chain's CDR3 is CASQSTSGDNEQFF. The CDR3 DNA sequence: TGTGCCAGCCAATCTACTAGCGGGGACAATGAGCAGTTCTTC.

This clone was seen a few times. CDR3 coding DNA: TGTGCCAGCATAGGGACTAGCGGGGGCCACGAGCAGTACTTC. Protein: CASIGTSGGHEQYF. V usage is TRBV28 and J usage is TRBJ2-7, with 14 bases that match TRBD2. CDR3 length: 14 amino acids. Losses at the gene ends were 7 bases for V and 5 bases for J; bases not matched to a gene: 4. CDR1 MDHEN and CDR2 SYDVKM come from the germline V gene. The entire variable domain, with the rest obtained from reference TRBV28 and TRBJ2-7, is as follows: DVKVTQSSRYLVKRTGEKVFLECVQDMDHENMFWYRQDPGLGLRLIYFSYDVKMKEKGDIPEGYSVSREKKERFSLILESASTNQTSMYLCASIGTSGGHEQYFGPGTRLTVT.

The genes are TRBV19 and TRBJ2-4; D might be TRBD1 (5 bases). V gave up 2 bases and J gave up 1 base, with 6 bases separating them. Germline V lookup: CDR1 LNHDA, CDR2 SQIVND (reference sequence). The CDR3 covers 14 residues. In nucleotides, the CDR3 is TGTGCCAGTAGTATATCAGGGGCCAAAAACATTCAGTACTTC. Translating it yields CASSISGAKNIQYF.

In this sample, this clone turned up a few times. This chain connects TRBV19 to TRBJ2-1, with 8 bases identical to TRBD2. This CDR3 is 16 amino acids long. With 3 bases clipped from V and 9 bases from J, the junction kept 13 bases outside the gene matches. Germline V lookup: CDR1 LNHDA, CDR2 SQIVND (reference sequence). The CDR3 DNA sequence: TGTGCCAGTAGTATTCCAGCGGGGGCCGGGCATACTGAGCAGTTCTTC. Translation gives CASSIPAGAGHTEQFF. Full variable domain (outside the CDR3, taken from reference TRBV19 and TRBJ2-1): DGGITQSPKYLFRKEGQNVTLSCEQNLNHDAMYWYRQDPGQGLRLIYYSQIVNDFQKGDIAEGYSVSREKKESFPLTVTSAQKNPTAFYLCASSIPAGAGHTEQFFGPGTRLTVL.

V usage is TRBV19 and J usage is TRBJ2-2; TRBD1 agrees at 8 bases. The CDR3 is 15 amino acids. With 5 bases clipped from V and 5 bases from J, the junction kept 7 bases outside the gene matches. Germline V gene sequence: CDR1 LNHDA, CDR2 SQIVND (reference sequence). This CDR3 is CASSSRQGKTGELFF. The DNA for the CDR3 is TGTGCCAGTAGTTCCCGACAGGGGAAGACCGGGGAGCTGTTTTTT.

The chain links TRBV9 to TRBJ2-3; D perhaps matches TRBD2 (5 bases). Deletions cut 4 bases from V and 0 bases from J, with 9 bases between. The CDR3 runs to 14 residues. Germline V gives CDR1 SGDLS, CDR2 YYNGEE. CDR3 bases: TGTGCCAGCAGCCCGTGGACTAGCACAGATACGCAGTATTTT. This encodes CASSPWTSTDTQYF.

This rearrangement joins TRBV2 to TRBJ2-5, with a possible D match to TRBD2 (6 bases). Germline lookup yields CDR1 SNHLY and CDR2 FYNNEI. The CDR3 length is 16 residues. The V end lost 7 bases, the J end lost 5 bases, and 23 bases lay between the germline ends. CDR3 region: CASTPWGTARGETQYF. The DNA of the CDR3 is TGTGCCAGCACCCCCTGGGGGACTGCTCGTGGGGAGACCCAGTACTTC.

The CDR3 sequence is CATSREGIRGLNYGYTF. CDR3 nucleotide sequence: TGTGCCACCAGCAGGGAAGGAATCAGGGGCTTAAACTATGGCTACACCTTC. The J gene is TRBJ1-2, the V gene TRBV15; possible D gene TRBD1, 6 bases. Trimming left V 3 bases short and J 2 bases short, with 19 bases between. The CDR3 sequence is 17 residues long. Germline CDR1 LNHNV, CDR2 YYDKDF (reference sequence).

This clone has just a few counts. In DNA, the CDR3 is TGTGCCAGCAGCCCACTAGCGGGGGCCGTCTACGAGCAGTACTTC. Translation gives CASSPLAGAVYEQYF. This chain connects TRBV5-4 to TRBJ2-7; TRBD2 matches 11 bases. This CDR3 has 15 amino acids. V lost 4 bases to trimming and J lost 3 bases; unmatched junction nucleotides: 6. Germline CDR1 and CDR2: SGHNT and YYREEE (reference sequence). The variable domain in full, completed from reference TRBV5-4 and TRBJ2-7, reads ETGVTQSPTHLIKTRGQQVTLRCSSQSGHNTVSWYQQALGQGPQFIFQYYREEENGRGNFPPRFSGLQFPNYSSELNVNALELDDSALYLCASSPLAGAVYEQYFGPGTRLTVT.